This T cell receptor beta chain was sequenced during a study of shared clonotypes between healthy human individuals. It was CD45RO-negative cells, positively selected for CCR7, that made up naive CD8 cells, with terminally differentiated effector memory CD45RA+ cells excluded. Recent vaccinations or acute infections were absent in the healthy HIV-negative adult donors. Libraries were prepared by immunoSEQ multiplex PCR; TCRdb keeps only in-frame clonotypes and omits some of them. The sample has about 600,000 clones, over 95% seen once; the top ten hold around 0.097%. The source is a woman aged 25 to 39 in good health. Input material: naive CD8+ T cells sorted from blood.

CDR3 bases: TGTGCCAGCATCCCTCCCCTGGGCCAAGAGACCCAGTACTTC. This translates into CASIPPLGQETQYF. The chain carries TRBV7-9 and TRBJ2-5, with D uncertain. Germline CDR1 reads SEHNR; CDR2 reads FQNEAQ (reference sequence). V shed 7 bases and J shed 1 base, with 13 bases lying between them. This CDR3 has 14 amino acids.